Listed below are T cell receptor beta chains from one sample, sequenced in a study of blood T cell repertoires in COVID-19. The repertoire was sequenced with immunoSEQ multiplex PCR; TCRdb's copy has only in-frame clones and lacks some. The table includes 95,000 to 150,000 clones, more than 85% detected once. Sequencing was performed on peripheral blood. These receptors all come from a man in his fifties or sixties with COVID-19, enrolled during active disease. The CDR3 runs from the conserved cysteine through the conserved F or W. The D gene is left open where the match is weak. Expanded clones are given a class, and other clones once, few, many or no size at all.

cdr3_nt cdr3_aa j_call d_call cdr3_length clone_size v_call
TGTGCCAGCAGCCCAGGAGGGGGACAGGGTCAGCCCCAGCATTTT CASSPGGGQGQPQHF TRBJ1-5 TRBD1 15 NA TRBV9
TGCGCCAGCAGCTTGTCTACAGTCACTGAAGCTTTCTTT CASSLSTVTEAFF TRBJ1-1 NA 13 NA TRBV5-1
TGTGCCAGCAATCTCGGAGGGACGGCGAACACTGAAGCTTTCTTT CASNLGGTANTEAFF TRBJ1-1 NA 15 NA TRBV6-5
TGTGCCAGCAGGAGCGCATCGTACACAGATACGCAGTATTTT CASRSASYTDTQYF TRBJ2-3 NA 14 NA TRBV6-5
TGTGCCAGCAGCTTCGGGAGGGCCACCGGGGAGCTGTTTTTT CASSFGRATGELFF TRBJ2-2 TRBD2 14 NA TRBV7-2
TGCGCCAGCAGCTTGGGTGGGACTAGCGGGAACAATGAGCAGTTCTTC CASSLGGTSGNNEQFF TRBJ2-1 TRBD2 16 NA TRBV5-1
TGCGCCAGCAGCTTGTCGAGGAACACTGAAGCTTTCTTT CASSLSRNTEAFF TRBJ1-1 NA 13 NA TRBV5-1
TGTGCCAGCAGTTTCTCTACTAGCGTAACCGGAAATGAGCAGTTCTTC CASSFSTSVTGNEQFF TRBJ2-1 TRBD2 16 NA TRBV6-2/TRBV6-3
TGTGCCAGCGGCCAAGGGAGCTCCTACGAGCAGTACTTC CASGQGSSYEQYF TRBJ2-7 NA 13 NA TRBV6-6
TGTGCCAGTAGTTATGGAAACACCATATATTTT CASSYGNTIYF TRBJ1-3 NA 11 NA TRBV19
TGTGCCAGCAGTGAAGCGGGAGGGGACTATGGCTACACCTTC CASSEAGGDYGYTF TRBJ1-2 NA 14 NA TRBV6-1
TGTGCCAGCAACCCAGGGACAGGGTGGCAAGAGACCCAGTACTTC CASNPGTGWQETQYF TRBJ2-5 TRBD1 15 NA TRBV7-6
TGCAGTGCTAGTAGGCTAGCGGGAGTCTATGAGCAGTTCTTC CSASRLAGVYEQFF TRBJ2-1 TRBD2 14 once TRBV20-1
TGCGCCAGCAGCTTGGGAGACTACGAGCAGTACTTC CASSLGDYEQYF TRBJ2-7 NA 12 once TRBV5-1
TGTGCCAGCAGCGTAGAACTAGCGGGAGATGGAGAGCAGTACTTC CASSVELAGDGEQYF TRBJ2-7 TRBD2 15 NA TRBV9
TGTGCCAGCAGTTTCGGCTCGACAGTTAATGAAGCTTTCTTT CASSFGSTVNEAFF TRBJ1-1 NA 14 NA TRBV6-2/TRBV6-3
TGCGCCAGCAGCTCAACTAGCAGCACAGATACGCAGTATTTT CASSSTSSTDTQYF TRBJ2-3 NA 14 NA TRBV5-1
TGTGCCAGCAGCCAGGACCCGCCCGGGACAGGGGGTCGGTATACGCAGTATTTT CASSQDPPGTGGRYTQYF TRBJ2-3 TRBD1 18 NA TRBV4-2
TGTGCCACCAGCAGAGATTCAGGCAGCCAAGAGACCCAGTACTTC CATSRDSGSQETQYF TRBJ2-5 NA 15 NA TRBV15
TGTGCCAGCAGCGACGAGGGCACCGAGAACACTGAAGCTTTCTTT CASSDEGTENTEAFF TRBJ1-1 NA 15 NA TRBV9
TGTGCCAGCAGCTTATCAGACTATGGCTACACCTTC CASSLSDYGYTF TRBJ1-2 NA 12 once TRBV11-2
TGTGCCAGCAGTGAAGTGGGCAGAACCCCAGCCCTGAGCATTCAGTACTTC CASSEVGRTPALSIQYF TRBJ2-4 NA 17 NA TRBV6-1
TGTGCCAGTAGCGTGGGTAGCGGGAGGGTTACCGGGGAGCTGTTTTTT CASSVGSGRVTGELFF TRBJ2-2 TRBD2 16 NA TRBV19
TGTGCCAGCAGTGAAAGGTCCTTAGGCGGAGTCCAGCATTTT CASSERSLGGVQHF TRBJ1-5 NA 14 NA TRBV6-1
TGTGCCAGCAGCCGCGGGACAGGGATGGATGAGCAGTTCTTC CASSRGTGMDEQFF TRBJ2-1 TRBD1 14 NA TRBV3-1/TRBV3-2
TGTGCCAGCAGTCACGGGAACACTGAAGCTTTCTTT CASSHGNTEAFF TRBJ1-1 NA 12 NA TRBV6-5
TGTGCCAGCAGCCCCAGGACTAGTTGGAGCACAGATACGCAGTATTTT CASSPRTSWSTDTQYF TRBJ2-3 TRBD2 16 once TRBV27
TGTGCCAGCAAGAGGGGACAGGGTAACATTCAGTACTTC CASKRGQGNIQYF TRBJ2-4 TRBD1 13 NA TRBV5-5
TGTGCCAGTAGTATGGGGACAGGGCCTGAGCAGTTCTTC CASSMGTGPEQFF TRBJ2-1 TRBD1 13 NA TRBV19
TGTGCCTGGAGTTCACTAGCGGGAGGGACCTACGAGCAGTACTTC CAWSSLAGGTYEQYF TRBJ2-7 TRBD2 15 NA TRBV30
TGTGCCAGCAGCCAAGATTCTAGACAAGAGACCCAGTACTTC CASSQDSRQETQYF TRBJ2-5 NA 14 NA TRBV4-2
TGTGCCAGCAGCGGGAGCGGGAGGGCCAGGGCAGATACGCAGTATTTT CASSGSGRARADTQYF TRBJ2-3 TRBD2 16 NA TRBV14
TGTGCCAGCAGTCAAGGGGGCAGGGAGTACGAGCAGTACTTC CASSQGGREYEQYF TRBJ2-7 TRBD1 14 NA TRBV28
TGTGCCTGGATTCGGGAGGGCCGTCCTGAGCAGTTCTTC CAWIREGRPEQFF TRBJ2-1 TRBD2 13 NA TRBV30
TGCGCCAGCAGCCCAGCAACAGGGGCAGGGACTGAAGCTTTCTTT CASSPATGAGTEAFF TRBJ1-1 TRBD1 15 NA TRBV4-3
TGTGCCAGCAGCGACGACGACAGGGGCCTAGATAATTCACCCCTCCACTTT CASSDDDRGLDNSPLHF TRBJ1-6 TRBD1 17 NA TRBV9
TGTGCCAGCAGTGGCCCTGGCACTGAAGCTTTCTTT CASSGPGTEAFF TRBJ1-1 NA 12 few TRBV6-6
TGTGCCAGCAGTCAACAGGGAAAAAACACCGGGGAGCTGTTTTTT CASSQQGKNTGELFF TRBJ2-2 NA 15 NA TRBV5-4
TGCGCCAGCAGCTTGACGGGTCGTGCCCTGAACACTGAAGCTTTCTTT CASSLTGRALNTEAFF TRBJ1-1 NA 16 NA TRBV5-1
TGTGCCAGCAGCCAAACCAGCGGGAGCGCCGGGGAGCTGTTTTTT CASSQTSGSAGELFF TRBJ2-2 TRBD2 15 once TRBV9
TGCGCCAGCAGCGTGGTGGCTTCTGACTATGGCTACACCTTC CASSVVASDYGYTF TRBJ1-2 NA 14 NA TRBV5-1
TGTGCCAGTAGTATAGGTAGGCTAGCGGGAGTCGCCGGGGAGCTGTTTTTT CASSIGRLAGVAGELFF TRBJ2-2 TRBD2 17 NA TRBV19
TGTGCCTGGCGGAGGGGCACTGAAGCTTTCTTT CAWRRGTEAFF TRBJ1-1 NA 11 NA TRBV30
TGTGCCAGCAGTCAGGGCGGAAACACTGAAGCTTTCTTT CASSQGGNTEAFF TRBJ1-1 NA 13 NA TRBV7-9
TGCGCCAGCAGCCAAGACCCGACAGGGTACAGTAACACCGGGGAGCTGTTTTTT CASSQDPTGYSNTGELFF TRBJ2-2 TRBD1 18 NA TRBV4-3
TGTGCCAGCAGCTTAGGGGGGGGCAATCAGCCCCAGCATTTT CASSLGGGNQPQHF TRBJ1-5 NA 14 NA TRBV7-3
TGTGCCAGCAGCCATGACGGGAGGGGACAGCCAAACAATGAGCAGTTCTTC CASSHDGRGQPNNEQFF TRBJ2-1 NA 17 NA TRBV14
TGTGCCGTCGGACAGGGGCGGAATTCCTACAATGAGCAGTTCTTC CAVGQGRNSYNEQFF TRBJ2-1 TRBD1 15 NA TRBV10-3
TGTGCCACCAGCAGAGGACAGAGCCTTACCGGCACTGAAGCTTTCTTT CATSRGQSLTGTEAFF TRBJ1-1 NA 16 NA TRBV15
TGCGCCAGCCAGCCCCTGGCGGTGAACACTGAAGCTTTCTTT CASQPLAVNTEAFF TRBJ1-1 NA 14 NA TRBV10-2
TGCAGCGCCGTCAGGGAGACCCAGTACTTC CSAVRETQYF TRBJ2-5 NA 10 once TRBV20-1
TGTGCCAGCAGCCGGACAGGGGATAATTCACCCCTCCACTTT CASSRTGDNSPLHF TRBJ1-6 TRBD1 14 NA TRBV7-9
TGCGCCAGCAGTGAGTCAGGACAGGGTCTCGGCAATGAGCAGTTCTTC CASSESGQGLGNEQFF TRBJ2-1 TRBD1 16 NA TRBV10-1
TGCGCCAGCAGCCCCCGTGGAGCGGGAGAAGGAGCTACGCAGTATTTT CASSPRGAGEGATQYF TRBJ2-3 TRBD2 16 NA TRBV4-3
TGTGCCAGCAGCTCTATTAGCGGGGTAGACGAGACCCAGTACTTC CASSSISGVDETQYF TRBJ2-5 TRBD2 15 NA TRBV7-9
TGTGCCAGCAGCCAAGACTCACTAGCGGTGAACACCGGGGAGCTGTTTTTT CASSQDSLAVNTGELFF TRBJ2-2 TRBD2 17 NA TRBV3-1/TRBV3-2